One and the same sample provided the 30 T cell receptor beta chains below, sequenced in a study of tumor-infiltrating lymphocytes in oesophageal squamous cell carcinoma. TCRdb analysed the PCR reads with MiXCR anew, one entry per CDR3 protein. The table records 20,000 to 25,000 distinct CDR3 sequences, about 35% of them present only once. Sequenced input: esophageal tumor tissue. These receptors were taken from a female donor with esophageal squamous cell carcinoma.

The V call is TRBV6-5, the J call TRBJ2-3; TRBD1 matches 8 bases. Trimming at V came to 6 bases and at J to 2 bases, leaving 7 bases not matched to a gene. The CDR3 sequence is 15 residues long. Germline CDR1 reads MNHEY; CDR2 reads SVGAGI. The CDR3 coding sequence is TGTGCCAGCAGGGTCCGGGACAGGAACACAGATACGCAGTATTTT. Protein sequence: CASRVRDRNTDTQYF.

V usage is TRBV7-6 and J usage is TRBJ2-6; D possibly matches TRBD1 or TRBD2 (5 bases each). Judging by the DNA end, TRBJ2-5 fits better; the J call may be wrong. CDR1 and CDR2 (germline): SGHVS, FNYEAQ. The CDR3 covers 14 residues. CDR3 in DNA: TGTGCCAGCACTGAGGGCAGGGTAGGAGAGACCCAGTACTTC. This encodes CASTEGRVGETQYF.

Ten or more counts support this clonotype. The gene calls are TRBV12-3 or TRBV12-4 and TRBJ2-2; 8 bases map to TRBD1. This CDR3 spans 14 amino acids. After removal of 8 bases from V and 5 bases from J, the junction contained 7 bases not matched to a gene. For the CDR3, the DNA is TGTGCCAGCTCCGGACAGGGTCGGACCGGGGAGCTGTTTTTT. Amino acid sequence: CASSGQGRTGELFF.

By proportion, this clonotype is medium-sized (0.01 to 0.1%). The chain is built from TRBV7-8 and TRBJ2-7; D not certain. V shed 2 bases and J shed 2 bases, with 7 bases lying between them. The CDR3 has 13 residues. CDR1 is SGHVS and CDR2 is FQNEAQ in the germline V gene. CDR3 nucleotides: TGTGCCAGCAGCTTAAATTCAGCCTACGAGCAGTACTTC. Its translation: CASSLNSAYEQYF.

About this clonotype: This may come from a read error, since a much larger clone is one base off. The chain joins TRBV6-4 to TRBJ2-4; 13 bases fit TRBD2. Germline V gene sequence: CDR1 MRHNA, CDR2 SNTAGT. The CDR3 spans 15 residues. J gave up 13 bases and V 6 bases, and 12 bases lay outside the gene matches. CDR3 DNA: TGTGCCAGCAGCGCCGGACTAGCGGGAGACAATGAGCAGTACTTC. It encodes CASSAGLAGDNEQYF.

V gene TRBV20-1 combines with J gene TRBJ2-3, with TRBD1 matching over 9 bases. The CDR3 sequence is 16 residues long. Germline lookup yields CDR1 DFQATT and CDR2 SNEGSKA (reference sequence). V shed 4 bases and J 4 bases; nucleotides not matched to a gene: 12. Written as DNA, the CDR3 is TGCAGTGCTACGGGACAGGGAAGGGGTGCCCCAGATACGCAGTATTTT. It encodes CSATGQGRGAPDTQYF.

The chain is built from TRBV24-1 and TRBJ2-5; 9 nucleotides agree with TRBD1. Gene TRBJ2-7 matches the end of the DNA better, so the J call may be wrong. The CDR3 totals 13 residues. Germline V gives CDR1 KGHDR, CDR2 SFDVKD. The CDR3 DNA sequence: TGTGCCGCCTGCCGGGACAGGGTCCACGAGCAGTACTTC. Translated, it gives CAACRDRVHEQYF.

The V and J genes are TRBV6-6 and TRBJ2-5, with 8 bases identical to TRBD1. The DNA end favors TRBJ2-1, so the J call may be wrong. This CDR3 comprises 15 residues. The V gene's germline CDR1 is MNHNY and CDR2 SVGAGI (reference sequence). The CDR3 DNA is TGTGCCAGCAGTTACTGGCGGACAGGGAAAAATGAGCAGTTCTTC. It translates to CASSYWRTGKNEQFF.

Of note for this clonotype: This is likely a read error, given that the CDR3 carries no conserved phenylalanine or tryptophan at its end. The limits of the CDR3 on the DNA are not certain, so only TCRdb's listed CDR3 is given. The chain is built from TRBV28 and TRBJ2-7; TRBD1, the table's D call, lacks a check against the DNA. Germline CDR1 reads MDHEN; CDR2 reads SYDVKM. From its first to its last residue, the CDR3 has 14 amino acids. The CDR3 protein is CASSFPPGGYTFGS.

At least ten counts were recorded for this clonotype. This chain links TRBV28 with TRBJ1-2; 9 nucleotides agree with TRBD1. Looked up from germline, CDR1 is MDHEN and CDR2 is SYDVKM. V lost 5 bases, J lost 8 bases, and 9 bases stayed unmatched. This CDR3 spans 14 amino acids. In nucleotides, the CDR3 is TGTGCCAGCAGTCAGCCGGGACAGGGAAAAGGCTACACCTTC. Translating gives CASSQPGQGKGYTF.

This clonotype was seen a few times. V usage is TRBV5-1 and J usage is TRBJ2-5; 7 nucleotides agree with TRBD1. The DNA end is more similar to TRBJ2-1, so the J call may be wrong. The CDR3 loop spans 17 amino acids. The germline gives CDR1 SGHRS, CDR2 YFSETQ. The CDR3: CASSPDGSGTDYNEQFF. The CDR3 DNA sequence: TGCGCCAGCAGCCCGGACGGGTCGGGGACAGACTACAATGAGCAGTTCTTC.

This clonotype was detected ten times or more. The chain joins TRBV28 to TRBJ2-3; 8 bases line up with TRBD2. V gave up 7 bases and J gave up 3 bases; unmatched junction bases: 12. The CDR3 runs 16 residues. Germline V gene lookup returns CDR1 MDHEN and CDR2 SYDVKM. As DNA, the CDR3 is TGTGCCAGCACCATTAGGGGACTAGGGGGGACAGATACGCAGTATTTT. This encodes CASTIRGLGGTDTQYF.

This clonotype has ten or more counts. The chain links TRBV6-2 or TRBV6-3 to TRBJ2-7; possibly TRBD1 or TRBD2 for D (5 bases each). Germline V lookup: CDR1 MNHEY, CDR2 SVGEGT. The V end lost 7 bases, the J end lost 1 base, and 14 bases lay between the germline ends. This CDR3 is 14 amino acids long. The chain's CDR3 is CASKYGTASYEQYF. The DNA for the CDR3 is TGTGCCAGCAAATACGGGACCGCGTCCTACGAGCAGTACTTC.

By proportion, this clonotype is medium-sized. The chain employs TRBV7-2 and TRBJ1-1; D might be TRBD1 (5 bases). Trimming shortened V by 2 bases and J by 7 bases, and 11 bases separated the two germline ends. The CDR3 loop spans 13 amino acids. Germline CDR1 SGHTA, CDR2 FQGNSA. DNA of the CDR3: TGTGCCAGCAGCTTACGGGGACGTTATGAAGCTTTCTTT. Its protein product is CASSLRGRYEAFF.

This clonotype was recorded many times. As the CDR3 is not closed by the conserved phenylalanine or tryptophan, this likely results from a read error. The limits of the CDR3 on the DNA are not certain, so only TCRdb's listed CDR3 is given. The rearrangement links TRBV6-1 to TRBJ2-7; no check of the table's D call, TRBD1, against the DNA was made. From its first to its last residue, the CDR3 has 18 amino acids. Per the germline V gene, CDR1 is MNHNS and CDR2 is SASEGT. CDR3 protein: CASNPRGSGGDYGYTFGS.

Concerning this clonotype: Here the CDR3 omits its conserved ending phenylalanine or tryptophan, so a read error is the likely source. The DNA is left out, because the CDR3 cannot be placed on it with certainty; the CDR3 is given as TCRdb lists it. The chain employs TRBV7-6 and TRBJ2-1; the table assigns TRBD1, which was not confirmed against the DNA. The germline gives CDR1 SGHVS, CDR2 FNYEAQ. The CDR3 totals 16 residues, both ends included. CDR3 amino acids: CASSLGQGGYGYTFGS.

The DNA for the CDR3 is TGTGCCAGTAGCCTTCTGGCTGCAACTAATGAAAAACTGTTTTTT. Its protein product is CASSLLAATNEKLFF. V is TRBV19 and J is TRBJ1-4, with unresolved D. The CDR3 spans 15 residues. Germline V gene lookup returns CDR1 LNHDA and CDR2 SQIVND (reference sequence). Deletions cut 6 bases from V and 0 bases from J, with 11 bases between.

Turning to this clonotype: At one end the junction does not follow the germline gene, possibly because of a read error. The chain is built from TRBV7-8 and TRBJ2-7, with D tentatively TRBD2 (6 bases). Germline assignment: CDR1 SGHVS and CDR2 FQNEAQ. The CDR3 is made up of 15 amino acids. The CDR3 DNA sequence: TGTGCCAGCAGCTTAGTGGCGGGGAAGGTGTCACCCCTCCACTTC. This sequence encodes CASSLVAGKVSPLHF.

This clonotype was counted between two and nine times. The chain couples TRBV7-2 to TRBJ1-2; no definite D call. The ends were cut back, 1 base at V and 6 bases at J, with 9 bases in the middle. The CDR3 totals 13 residues. From germline, CDR1 is SGHTA and CDR2 FQGNSA. The CDR3 region is CASSLGRFDGYTF. The CDR3 DNA sequence: TGTGCCAGCAGCTTAGGCCGTTTCGATGGCTACACCTTC.

This clonotype was found many times. J is TRBJ2-3 and V is TRBV28; 8 nucleotides align to TRBD1. The CDR3 runs to 15 residues. Germline assignment: CDR1 MDHEN and CDR2 SYDVKM. The junction had 8 bases not matched to a gene; V was cut back by 5 bases and J by 4 bases. CDR3 in DNA: TGTGCCAGCAGTGCGACAGGGGCAGTCCCAGATACGCAGTATTTT. Its protein is CASSATGAVPDTQYF.

The chain couples TRBV6-1 to TRBJ2-1, with D possibly TRBD1 on 5 matching bases. Matching the DNA end better, TRBJ2-7 makes the J call doubtful. The germline CDR1 and CDR2 sequences are MNHNS and SASEGT. The CDR3 extends over 14 amino acids. The CDR3 DNA follows: TGTGCCAGCAGTGAACAGGGTAACTTATACGAGCAGTACTTC. Residues: CASSEQGNLYEQYF.

Only a few counts were recorded for this clonotype. V and J are TRBV4-1 and TRBJ2-1; 11 nucleotides align to TRBD1. The tail of the sequence fits TRBJ1-2 better, so the J call may be wrong. The CDR3 covers 17 residues. Looked up from germline, CDR1 is MGHRA and CDR2 is YSYEKL. The chain's CDR3 is CASSLYGRDRGFYGYTF. The CDR3 DNA reads TGCGCCAGCAGCCTATACGGACGGGACAGGGGGTTCTATGGCTACACCTTC.

To note about this clonotype: One end of the junction does not line up with germline, which may come from a read error. This chain connects TRBV7-7 to TRBJ2-3, with D uncertain. This CDR3 comprises 13 residues. Germline assignment: CDR1 SSHAT and CDR2 FNYEAQ (reference sequence). In DNA form, the CDR3 reads TGTGCTAGCAGCTTAGACAAAGGGCATACGCAGTATTTT. Translating gives CASSLDKGHTQYF.

As regards this clonotype: This clone may be a read error of a much larger clone one base away. J is TRBJ2-1 and V is TRBV28; D ambiguous. Looked up from germline, CDR1 is MDHEN and CDR2 is SYDVKM. The CDR3 has 12 residues. V lost 3 bases and J 10 bases, leaving 10 bases between the germline ends. Written as DNA, the CDR3 is TGTGCCAGCAGTTTTGGGCCCTACGAGCAGTTCTTC. Protein sequence: CASSFGPYEQFF.

This chain joins TRBV12-3 or TRBV12-4 and TRBJ2-7; D is uncertain. The DNA end favors TRBJ2-1, so the J call may be wrong. The CDR3 extends over 16 amino acids. CDR3 nucleotide sequence: TGTGCCAGCAGTTGGTCCGGGCAGAGCTCCTACAATGAGCAGTTCTTC. This gives the protein CASSWSGQSSYNEQFF.

This clonotype was seen ten or more times. V gene TRBV11-1 combines with J gene TRBJ2-5; the D is unclear. The J call may be wrong; the DNA end is better matched by TRBJ2-7. This CDR3 is 13 amino acids long. Looked up from germline, CDR1 is SGHAT and CDR2 is FQDESV (reference sequence). The CDR3 is CASSFALPGEQYF. The DNA for the CDR3 is TGTGCCAGCAGCTTTGCGCTACCGGGCGAGCAGTACTTC.

The chain joins TRBV7-3 to TRBJ2-1, with TRBD2 as a possible D gene (5 bases). The CDR3 has 12 residues. V was clipped by 5 bases and J by 10 bases, with 12 bases between them. Germline assignment: CDR1 SGHTA and CDR2 FQGTGA. The CDR3 sequence: CASSPVGAEQFF. The CDR3 region has the DNA TGTGCCAGCAGCCCTGTGGGAGCGGAGCAGTTCTTC.

For this clonotype: Given a much more abundant clone one base away, this may be a read error. This chain uses TRBV24-1 with TRBJ2-5, with D uncertain. The length of the CDR3 is 11 residues. CDR1 and CDR2 from the germline V gene are KGHDR and SFDVKD. Trimming stripped 9 bases from V and 11 bases from J, with 15 bases between. Here the CDR3 reads CATQHSNEQYF. The CDR3 bases are TGTGCCACCCAACATAGCAATGAGCAGTACTTC.

In this sample, this clonotype is medium-sized. This rearrangement joins TRBV7-2 to TRBJ2-1, with 8 bases that match TRBD2. Germline lookup yields CDR1 SGHTA and CDR2 FQGNSA. The CDR3 sequence is 15 residues long. Losses at the gene ends were 0 bases for V and 4 bases for J; bases not matched to a gene: 2. CDR3 sequence reads: CASSLASGVYNEQFF. CDR3 DNA: TGTGCCAGCAGCTTAGCTAGCGGGGTATACAATGAGCAGTTCTTC.

The sample holds many counts of this clonotype. Germline is not matched at one junction end, which may reflect a read error. The chain couples TRBV6-6 to TRBJ2-6, with TRBD2 matching 7 bases. Germline lookup yields CDR1 MNHNY and CDR2 SVGAGI (reference sequence). This CDR3 spans 16 amino acids. The CDR3 nucleotides read TGTGCCAGCAGTTACCGGGGGGACTCGGGCGATTCACCCCTCCACTTC. Its translation: CASSYRGDSGDSPLHF.